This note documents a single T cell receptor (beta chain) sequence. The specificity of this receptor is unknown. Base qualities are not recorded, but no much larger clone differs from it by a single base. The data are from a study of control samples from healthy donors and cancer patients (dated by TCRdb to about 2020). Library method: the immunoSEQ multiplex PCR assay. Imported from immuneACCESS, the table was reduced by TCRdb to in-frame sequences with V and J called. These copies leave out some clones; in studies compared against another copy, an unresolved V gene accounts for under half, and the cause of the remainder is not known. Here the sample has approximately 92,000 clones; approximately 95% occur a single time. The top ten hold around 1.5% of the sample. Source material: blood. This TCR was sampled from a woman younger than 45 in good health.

The nucleotide sequence reads TGCGCCAGCAGCTTGTCTACAACGAACACTGAAGCTTTCTTT. Its amino acids are CASSLSTTNTEAFF. Recombination connected TRBV5-1 to TRBJ1-1, with the D gene not confidently named. The germline V gene sets CDR1 to SGHRS and CDR2 to YFSETQ. The trim is 1 base for V and 1 base for J, with a gap of 8 bases between the germline ends. Inclusive of the bounding cysteine and phenylalanine, the CDR3 is 14 residues long. This entry keeps only the CDR3 DNA: 42 bases, framed from base 1.